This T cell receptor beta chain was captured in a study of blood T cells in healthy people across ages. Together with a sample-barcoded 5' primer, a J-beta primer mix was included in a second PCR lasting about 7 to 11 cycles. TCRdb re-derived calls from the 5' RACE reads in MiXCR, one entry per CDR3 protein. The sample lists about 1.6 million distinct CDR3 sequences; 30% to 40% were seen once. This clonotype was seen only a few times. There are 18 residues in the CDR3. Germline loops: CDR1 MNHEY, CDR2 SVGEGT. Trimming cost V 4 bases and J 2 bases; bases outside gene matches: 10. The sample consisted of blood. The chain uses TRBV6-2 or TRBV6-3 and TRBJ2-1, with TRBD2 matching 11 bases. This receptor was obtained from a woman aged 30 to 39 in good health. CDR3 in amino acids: CASSFLAGGYHPYNEQFF. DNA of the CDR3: TGTGCCAGCAGTTTTCTAGCGGGAGGCTACCACCCCTACAATGAGCAGTTCTTC.